This T cell receptor beta chain derives from a study of T cells in tuberculosis. The wider study: Blood was taken before or within 7 days of anti-tuberculosis therapy.

Germline-derived CDR1 and CDR2 are MNHNS and SASEGT. The CDR3 runs 13 residues. Trimming took off 6 bases at V and 10 bases at J, with 13 bases between the two ends. Clones were read by immunoSEQ multiplex PCR, and TCRdb kept only the in-frame ones, dropping some. The sample contains tens of thousands of clones, over 75% of which appear only once. Time point in this sample: new active TB diagnosis, blood taken before or within 7 days of starting treatment. The chain recombines TRBV6-1 with TRBJ1-6; maybe TRBD1 (5 bases). Sequenced material: PBMCs, taken at tuberculosis diagnosis. The clonotype was recovered from an adult with tuberculosis. The CDR3 spells CASRADSYSPLHF. The DNA of the CDR3 is TGTGCCAGCAGGGCCGACAGCTACTCACCCCTCCACTTT.